The T cell receptor beta chain described here comes from a study of T cells in Graves' hyperthyroidism and ophthalmopathy. Study background: Peripheral blood was collected at initial diagnosis, before any treatment.

Among ophthalmopathy patients, the Clinical Activity Score reached at least 3, the NOSPECS grade reached at least 4, and duration remained under 3 months. Study results and caveats: Blood held most thyroid clonotypes expanded above 0.001 frequency. A 13 V-J model separated ophthalmopathy from stable hyperthyroidism.

The TCR beta CDR3 regions underwent amplification using RNA transcripts as the source. First-round RT-PCR with HTBI primers amplified the TCR CDR3 region. MiXCR, applied by TCRdb to the multiplex PCR reads, yields one record per CDR3 protein. The data show hundreds of thousands of distinct CDR3 sequences, under 15% seen once. Germline CDR1 reads MNHNS; CDR2 reads SASEGT. CDR3 length: 15 residues. V lost 3 bases and J 6 bases, leaving 17 bases between the germline ends. In regard to this clonotype: As yet, its antigen is unknown.

Sequencing input: blood. V is TRBV6-1 and J is TRBJ2-5; no clear D. The source is a man aged 18 to 29 with Graves' ophthalmopathy. In DNA, the CDR3 is TGTGCCAGCAGTGATAAAGGGATAATAGGGAAGACCCAGTACTTC. Its protein product is CASSDKGIIGKTQYF.